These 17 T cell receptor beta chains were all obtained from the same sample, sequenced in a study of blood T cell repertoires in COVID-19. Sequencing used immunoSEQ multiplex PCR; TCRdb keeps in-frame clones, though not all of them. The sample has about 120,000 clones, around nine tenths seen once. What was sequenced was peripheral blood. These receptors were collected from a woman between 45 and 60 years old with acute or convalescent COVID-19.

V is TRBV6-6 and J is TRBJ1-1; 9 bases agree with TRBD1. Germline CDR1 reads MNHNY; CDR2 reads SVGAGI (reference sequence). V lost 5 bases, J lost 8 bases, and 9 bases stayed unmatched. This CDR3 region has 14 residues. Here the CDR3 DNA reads TGTGCCAGCAGTCCGGGACAGGGTGGGAACGAAGCTTTCTTT. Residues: CASSPGQGGNEAFF.

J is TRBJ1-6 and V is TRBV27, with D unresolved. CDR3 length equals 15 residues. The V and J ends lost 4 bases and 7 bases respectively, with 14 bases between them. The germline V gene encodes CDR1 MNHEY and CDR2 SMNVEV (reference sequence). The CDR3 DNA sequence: TGTGCCAGCAGTTCGGGAGACGGAACAAATTCACCCCTCCACTTT. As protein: CASSSGDGTNSPLHF.

This CDR3 reads CASSRGTSYNEQFF. Written as DNA, the CDR3 is TGTGCCAGCAGCCGAGGAACCTCCTACAATGAGCAGTTCTTC. This chain connects TRBV3-1 (or the pseudogene TRBV3-2) to TRBJ2-1; D remains ambiguous. Trimming pared 4 bases from V and 0 bases from J, leaving 7 bases between. CDR1 and CDR2 from the germline V gene are LGHDT and YNNKEL (reference sequence). The CDR3 runs to 14 residues.

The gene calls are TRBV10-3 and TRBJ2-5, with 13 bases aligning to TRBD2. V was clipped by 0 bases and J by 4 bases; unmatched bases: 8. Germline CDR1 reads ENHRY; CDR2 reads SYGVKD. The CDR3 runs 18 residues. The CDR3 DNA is TGTGCCATCAGTGAGTCGCCCGGACTAGCGGGGGAGGGAGAGACCCAGTACTTC. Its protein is CAISESPGLAGEGETQYF.

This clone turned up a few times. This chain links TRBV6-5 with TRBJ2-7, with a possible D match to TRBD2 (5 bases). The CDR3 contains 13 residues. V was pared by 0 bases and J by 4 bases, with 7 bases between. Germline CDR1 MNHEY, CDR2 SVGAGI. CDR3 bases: TGTGCCAGCAGTTACTCGGGAGATTACGAGCAGTACTTC. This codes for CASSYSGDYEQYF.

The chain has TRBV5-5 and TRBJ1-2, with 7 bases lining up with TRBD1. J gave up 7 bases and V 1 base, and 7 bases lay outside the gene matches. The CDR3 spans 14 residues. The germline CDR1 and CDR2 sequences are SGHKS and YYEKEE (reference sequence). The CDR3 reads CASSLTAQGSGYTF. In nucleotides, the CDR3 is TGTGCCAGCAGCTTGACCGCACAGGGGTCTGGCTACACCTTC.

CDR3 nucleotides: TGTGCCAGTATCGGACAGGGGGCCGCAGATACGCAGTATTTT. It yields the protein CASIGQGAADTQYF. The chain employs TRBV19 and TRBJ2-3, with TRBD1 matching 11 bases. CDR1 is LNHDA and CDR2 is SQIVND in the germline V gene (reference sequence). The CDR3 sequence is 14 residues long. V was pared by 7 bases and J by 4 bases, with 4 bases of the junction left unmatched.

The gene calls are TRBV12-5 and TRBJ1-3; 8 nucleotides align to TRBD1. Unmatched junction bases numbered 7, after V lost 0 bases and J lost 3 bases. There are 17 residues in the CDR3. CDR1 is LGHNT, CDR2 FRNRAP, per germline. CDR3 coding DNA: TGTGCTAGTGGTTTGGTACCTACAGGGGGAGGTGGAAACACCATATATTTT. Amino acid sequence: CASGLVPTGGGGNTIYF. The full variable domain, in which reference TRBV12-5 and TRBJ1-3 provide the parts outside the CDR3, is DARVTQTPRHKVTEMGQEVTMRCQPILGHNTVFWYRQTMMQGLELLAYFRNRAPLDDSGMPKDRFSAEMPDATLATLKIQPSEPRDSAVYFCASGLVPTGGGGNTIYFGEGSWLTVV.

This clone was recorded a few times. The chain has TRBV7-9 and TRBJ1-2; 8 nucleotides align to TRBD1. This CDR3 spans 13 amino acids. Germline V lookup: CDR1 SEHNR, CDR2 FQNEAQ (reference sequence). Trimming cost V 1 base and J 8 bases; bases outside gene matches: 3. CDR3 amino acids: CASSLGTGSGYTF. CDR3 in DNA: TGTGCCAGCAGCTTAGGGACAGGGAGCGGCTACACCTTC.

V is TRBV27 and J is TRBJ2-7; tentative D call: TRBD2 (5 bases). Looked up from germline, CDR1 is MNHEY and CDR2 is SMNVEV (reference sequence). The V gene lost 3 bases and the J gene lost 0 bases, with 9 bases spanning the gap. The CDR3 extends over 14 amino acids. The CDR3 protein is CASSFLGSSYEQYF. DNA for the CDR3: TGTGCCAGCAGTTTCCTGGGGAGCTCCTACGAGCAGTACTTC.

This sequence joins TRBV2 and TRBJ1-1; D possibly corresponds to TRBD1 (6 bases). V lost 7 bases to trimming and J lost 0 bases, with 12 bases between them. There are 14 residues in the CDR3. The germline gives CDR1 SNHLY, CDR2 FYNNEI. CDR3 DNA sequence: TGTGCCAGCACTCGGACAGCTATGAACACTGAAGCTTTCTTT. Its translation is CASTRTAMNTEAFF. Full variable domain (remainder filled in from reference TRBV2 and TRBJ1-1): EPEVTQTPSHQVTQMGQEVILRCVPISNHLYFYWYRQILGQKVEFLVSFYNNEISEKSEIFDDQFSVERPDGSNFTLKIRSTKLEDSAMYFCASTRTAMNTEAFFGQGTRLTVV.

The CDR3 DNA reads as TGTGCCAGTAGTATCCGGACAGACTCCTACGAGCAGTACTTC. Translation gives CASSIRTDSYEQYF. The chain uses TRBV19 and TRBJ2-7; TRBD1 might be the D (6 bases). V lost 3 bases, J lost 0 bases, and 9 bases lay in between. In germline, CDR1 is LNHDA, CDR2 SQIVND (reference sequence). The CDR3 consists of 14 residues. Looking up the rest from reference TRBV19 and TRBJ2-7 gives the full variable domain: DGGITQSPKYLFRKEGQNVTLSCEQNLNHDAMYWYRQDPGQGLRLIYYSQIVNDFQKGDIAEGYSVSREKKESFPLTVTSAQKNPTAFYLCASSIRTDSYEQYFGPGTRLTVT.

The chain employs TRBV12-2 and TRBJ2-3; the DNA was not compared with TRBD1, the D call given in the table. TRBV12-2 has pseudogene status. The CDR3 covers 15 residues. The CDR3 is CASRLVARSTDTQYF. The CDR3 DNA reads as TGTGCAAGTCGCTTAGTGGCAAGAAGCACAGATACGCAGTATTTT.

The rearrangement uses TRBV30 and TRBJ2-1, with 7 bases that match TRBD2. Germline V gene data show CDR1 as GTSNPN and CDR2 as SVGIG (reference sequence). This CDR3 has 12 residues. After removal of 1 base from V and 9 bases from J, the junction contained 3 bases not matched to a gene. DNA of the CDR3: TGTGCCTGGAGTGGATTAGCGGGTGAGCAGTTCTTC. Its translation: CAWSGLAGEQFF.

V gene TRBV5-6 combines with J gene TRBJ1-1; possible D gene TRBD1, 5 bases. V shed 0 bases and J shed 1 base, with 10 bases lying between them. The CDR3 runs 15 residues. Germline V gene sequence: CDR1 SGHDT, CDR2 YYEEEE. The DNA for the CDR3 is TGTGCCAGCAGCTTGGTGGGGGGTCCGAACACTGAAGCTTTCTTT. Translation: CASSLVGGPNTEAFF.

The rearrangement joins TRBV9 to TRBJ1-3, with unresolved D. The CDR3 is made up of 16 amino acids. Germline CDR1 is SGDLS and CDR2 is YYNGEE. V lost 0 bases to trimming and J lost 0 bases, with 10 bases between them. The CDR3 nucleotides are TGTGCCAGCAGCGTAGTGGAGGAGAGCTCTGGAAACACCATATATTTT. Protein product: CASSVVEESSGNTIYF.

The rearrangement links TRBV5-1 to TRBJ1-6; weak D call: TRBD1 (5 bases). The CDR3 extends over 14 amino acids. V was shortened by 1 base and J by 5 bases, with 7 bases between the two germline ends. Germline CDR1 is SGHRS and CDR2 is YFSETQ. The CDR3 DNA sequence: TGCGCCAGCAGCTTGCAAGGGGATAATTCACCCCTCCACTTT. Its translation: CASSLQGDNSPLHF.